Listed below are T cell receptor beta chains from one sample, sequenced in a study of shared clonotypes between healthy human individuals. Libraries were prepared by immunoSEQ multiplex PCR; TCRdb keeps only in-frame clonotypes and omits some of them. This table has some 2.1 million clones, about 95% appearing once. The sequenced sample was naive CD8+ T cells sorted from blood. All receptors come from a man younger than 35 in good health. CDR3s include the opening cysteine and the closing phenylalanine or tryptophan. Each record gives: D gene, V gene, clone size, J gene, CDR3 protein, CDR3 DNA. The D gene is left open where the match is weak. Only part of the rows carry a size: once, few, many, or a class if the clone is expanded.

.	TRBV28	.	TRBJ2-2	CASSLGPGELFF	TGTGCCAGCAGTTTAGGGCCCGGGGAGCTGTTTTTT
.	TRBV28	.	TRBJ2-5	CASSSPGHLLRAQYF	TGTGCCAGCAGTTCACCGGGACACCTTCTCAGAGCCCAGTACTTC
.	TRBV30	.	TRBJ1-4	CAWSEDGDNEKLFF	TGTGCCTGGAGTGAAGACGGTGATAATGAAAAACTGTTTTTT
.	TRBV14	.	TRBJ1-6	CASSQEGGYSPLHF	TGTGCCAGCAGCCAAGAAGGAGGATATTCACCCCTCCACTTT
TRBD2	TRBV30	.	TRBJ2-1	CAWSTTSGTEQFF	TGTGCCTGGAGTACGACTAGCGGGACTGAGCAGTTCTTC
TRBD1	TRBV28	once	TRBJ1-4	CASSLYIQGAYEKLFF	TGTGCCAGCAGTTTATACATTCAGGGGGCTTATGAAAAACTGTTTTTT
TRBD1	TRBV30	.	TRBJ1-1	CAWTQGSEAFF	TGTGCCTGGACACAGGGGTCTGAAGCTTTCTTT
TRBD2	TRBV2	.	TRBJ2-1	CASSETVLAGEEEQFF	TGTGCCAGCAGTGAAACTGTACTAGCGGGAGAAGAAGAGCAGTTCTTC
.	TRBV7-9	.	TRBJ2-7	CASATASASYEQYF	TGTGCCAGCGCGACAGCCTCCGCTTCCTACGAGCAGTACTTC
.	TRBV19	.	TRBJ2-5	CASSTDGEETQYF	TGTGCCAGTAGTACGGACGGGGAAGAGACCCAGTACTTC
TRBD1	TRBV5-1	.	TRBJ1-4	CASSWDRGKPTNEKLFF	TGCGCCAGCAGCTGGGACAGGGGGAAACCGACTAATGAAAAACTGTTTTTT
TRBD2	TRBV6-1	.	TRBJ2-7	CASSEPVSGDYEQYF	TGTGCCAGCAGTGAACCCGTAAGCGGGGACTACGAGCAGTACTTC
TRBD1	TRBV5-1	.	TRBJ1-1	CASSLVPGQMNTEAFF	TGCGCCAGCAGCTTGGTACCGGGACAGATGAACACTGAAGCTTTCTTT
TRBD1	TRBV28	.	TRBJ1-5	CASGKQGANQPQHF	TGTGCCAGCGGAAAACAGGGGGCGAATCAGCCCCAGCATTTT
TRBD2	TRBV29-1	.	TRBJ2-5	CSVDRPGLAGGPQETQYF	TGCAGCGTTGACCGACCGGGACTAGCGGGGGGCCCCCAAGAGACCCAGTACTTC
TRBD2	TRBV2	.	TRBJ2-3	CASSVREGATRTDTQYF	TGTGCCAGCAGTGTACGGGAGGGCGCGACCAGGACAGATACGCAGTATTTT
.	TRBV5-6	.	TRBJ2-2	CASSLAGETPKAGELFF	TGTGCCAGCAGCTTGGCCGGGGAGACACCGAAGGCCGGGGAGCTGTTTTTT
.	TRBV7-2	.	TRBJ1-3	CASSPVPGQIIGNTIYF	TGTGCCAGCAGCCCCGTCCCGGGACAAATTATAGGAAACACCATATATTTT
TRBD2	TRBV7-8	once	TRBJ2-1	CASSFLAGGEDEQFF	TGTGCCAGCAGCTTCTTAGCGGGAGGCGAGGATGAGCAGTTCTTC
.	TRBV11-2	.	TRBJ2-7	CASSLEAGGEQYF	TGTGCCAGCAGCTTAGAAGCCGGGGGAGAGCAGTACTTC
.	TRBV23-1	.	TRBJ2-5	CAARGLQETQYF	TGCGCCGCCCGGGGTCTCCAAGAGACCCAGTACTTC
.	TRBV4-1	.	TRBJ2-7	CASSQLRQSYEQYF	TGCGCCAGCAGCCAGCTACGACAGTCCTACGAGCAGTACTTC
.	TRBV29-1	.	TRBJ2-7	CSVGGREYEQYF	TGCAGCGTTGGGGGCAGAGAGTACGAGCAGTACTTC
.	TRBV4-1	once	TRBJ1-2	CASSQESPGNGYTF	TGCGCCAGCAGCCAAGAGAGCCCGGGAAATGGCTACACCTTC
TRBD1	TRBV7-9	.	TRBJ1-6	CASSPPGQGNSPLHF	TGTGCCAGCAGCCCCCCGGGACAGGGAAATTCACCCCTCCACTTT
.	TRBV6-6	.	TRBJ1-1	CASSLAPGLDTEAFF	TGTGCCAGCAGTCTAGCGCCGGGCTTGGACACTGAAGCTTTCTTT
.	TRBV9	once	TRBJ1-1	CASSAGGNTEAFF	TGTGCCAGCAGCGCCGGGGGAAACACTGAAGCTTTCTTT
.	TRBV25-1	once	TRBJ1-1	CASSGGEGAEAFF	TGTGCCAGCAGTGGTGGGGAGGGCGCTGAAGCTTTCTTT
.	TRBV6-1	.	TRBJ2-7	CASSDPGDWDEQYF	TGTGCCAGCAGTGACCCGGGGGACTGGGACGAGCAGTACTTC
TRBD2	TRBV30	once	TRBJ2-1	CAWNALAGGGNEQFF	TGTGCCTGGAACGCCCTAGCGGGAGGCGGGAATGAGCAGTTCTTC
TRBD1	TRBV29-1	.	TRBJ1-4	CSVETGVNEKLFF	TGCAGCGTTGAGACAGGGGTAAATGAAAAACTGTTTTTT
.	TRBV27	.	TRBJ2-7	CASSSSSYEQYF	TGTGCCAGCAGTTCAAGCTCCTACGAGCAGTACTTC
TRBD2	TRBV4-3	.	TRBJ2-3	CASSQESLLAGGPTDTQYF	TGCGCCAGCAGCCAAGAATCCCTGCTAGCGGGAGGGCCCACAGATACGCAGTATTTT
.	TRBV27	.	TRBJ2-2	CASSFRAGELFF	TGTGCCAGCAGTTTTAGGGCCGGGGAGCTGTTTTTT
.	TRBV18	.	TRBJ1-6	CASSPPDGLPYNSPLHF	TGTGCCAGCTCACCACCGGACGGCCTCCCTTATAATTCACCCCTCCACTTT
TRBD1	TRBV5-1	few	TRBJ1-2	CASSSGQVDNYGYTF	TGCGCCAGCAGCTCAGGACAGGTGGATAACTATGGCTACACCTTC
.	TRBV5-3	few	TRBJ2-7	CARSLPGHSSYEQYF	TGTGCCAGAAGCTTACCGGGACATAGCTCCTACGAGCAGTACTTC
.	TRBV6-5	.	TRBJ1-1	CASSALMENTEAFF	TGTGCCAGCAGCGCCCTTATGGAGAACACTGAAGCTTTCTTT
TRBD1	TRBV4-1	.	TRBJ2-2	CASSLLRGTGDTGELFF	TGCGCCAGCAGCCTCCTTCGAGGGACAGGGGACACCGGGGAGCTGTTTTTT
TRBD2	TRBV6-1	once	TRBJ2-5	CASSVAGTSGYQETQYF	TGTGCCAGCAGTGTAGCCGGGACTAGCGGATACCAAGAGACCCAGTACTTC
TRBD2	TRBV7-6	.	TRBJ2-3	CASSVLAGVDTQYF	TGTGCCAGCAGCGTGCTAGCGGGGGTAGATACGCAGTATTTT
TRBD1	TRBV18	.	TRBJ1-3	CASSPEQGAGGNTIYF	TGTGCCAGCTCACCCGAACAGGGGGCCGGCGGAAACACCATATATTTT
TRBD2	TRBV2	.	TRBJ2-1	CASKRDSGVYNEQFF	TGTGCCAGCAAGAGAGACAGCGGGGTCTACAATGAGCAGTTCTTC
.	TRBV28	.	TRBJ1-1	CASINLKGRANTEAFF	TGTGCCAGCATCAATCTCAAAGGTAGGGCAAACACTGAAGCTTTCTTT
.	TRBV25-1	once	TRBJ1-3	CASSADTLSSGNTIYF	TGTGCCAGCAGCGCCGACACGCTCAGCTCTGGAAACACCATATATTTT
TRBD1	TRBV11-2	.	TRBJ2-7	CASSTGTGTYEQYF	TGTGCCAGCAGCACCGGGACAGGGACCTACGAGCAGTACTTC
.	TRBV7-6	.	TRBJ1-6	CASSPGPGGNSPLHF	TGTGCCAGCAGTCCTGGGCCAGGAGGGAATTCACCCCTCCACTTT
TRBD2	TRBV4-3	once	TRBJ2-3	CASSQDGGGGADTQYF	TGCGCCAGCAGCCAAGATGGTGGGGGAGGGGCAGATACGCAGTATTTT
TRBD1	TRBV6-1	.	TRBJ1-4	CASSDFGTVGEKLFF	TGTGCCAGCAGTGACTTCGGGACAGTTGGAGAAAAACTGTTTTTT
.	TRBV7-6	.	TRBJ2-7	CASSSYTYEQYF	TGTGCCAGCAGCTCGTACACGTACGAGCAGTACTTC
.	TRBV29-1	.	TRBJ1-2	CSVDPGNYGYTF	TGCAGCGTTGACCCAGGGAACTATGGCTACACCTTC
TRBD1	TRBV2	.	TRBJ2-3	CASSEVTTPDRGDTQYF	TGTGCCAGCAGTGAAGTTACAACACCCGACAGGGGAGATACGCAGTATTTT
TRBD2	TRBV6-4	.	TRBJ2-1	CASSDSSGSTDHYNEQFF	TGTGCCAGCAGTGACTCTAGCGGGAGCACGGATCACTACAATGAGCAGTTCTTC
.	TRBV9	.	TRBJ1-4	CASSVLATNEKLFF	TGTGCCAGCAGCGTACTTGCAACTAATGAAAAACTGTTTTTT
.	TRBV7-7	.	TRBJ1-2	CASSSFRDVSSHGYTF	TGTGCTAGCAGCTCCTTCCGGGACGTCTCCTCCCATGGCTACACCTTC
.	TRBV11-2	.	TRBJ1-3	CASSTSIGTDSGNTIYF	TGTGCCAGCAGCACCAGCATTGGCACGGACTCTGGAAACACCATATATTTT
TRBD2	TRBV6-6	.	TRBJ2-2	CASTKGGAVYTGELFF	TGTGCCAGCACGAAGGGAGGGGCCGTTTACACCGGGGAGCTGTTTTTT